This section outlines one T cell receptor beta chain sequence together with its context. This sample stems from a study of blood T cell repertoires in COVID-19. Data came from immunoSEQ multiplex PCR; TCRdb stores just in-frame clones and leaves some out. Here the sample spans approximately 180,000 clones, over 80% being singletons. This CDR3 is 15 amino acids long. Losses at the gene ends were 5 bases for V and 2 bases for J; bases not matched to a gene: 3. Germline assignment: CDR1 SGHVS and CDR2 FQNEAQ. The source of this sequence is a woman between 50 and 59 years old with acute or convalescent COVID-19. This chain connects TRBV7-8 to TRBJ2-5; 12 positions agree with TRBD1. Sequencing input: peripheral blood. The chain's CDR3 is CASSLGQGAQETQYF. The CDR3 DNA reads as TGTGCCAGCAGCCTGGGACAGGGGGCTCAAGAGACCCAGTACTTC.